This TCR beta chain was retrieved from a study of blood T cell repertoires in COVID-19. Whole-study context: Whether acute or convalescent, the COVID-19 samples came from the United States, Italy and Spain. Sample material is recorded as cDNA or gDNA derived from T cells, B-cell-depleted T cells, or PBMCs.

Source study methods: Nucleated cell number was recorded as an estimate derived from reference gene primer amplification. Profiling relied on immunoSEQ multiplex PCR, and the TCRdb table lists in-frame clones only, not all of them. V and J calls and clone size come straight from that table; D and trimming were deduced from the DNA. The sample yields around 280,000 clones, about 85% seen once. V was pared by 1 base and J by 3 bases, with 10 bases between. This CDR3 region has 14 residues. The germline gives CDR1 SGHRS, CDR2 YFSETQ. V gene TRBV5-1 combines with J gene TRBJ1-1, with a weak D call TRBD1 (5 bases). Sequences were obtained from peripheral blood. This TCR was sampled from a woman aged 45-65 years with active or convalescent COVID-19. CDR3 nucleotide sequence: TGCGCCAGCAGCTTGAAGGGGCTTGACACTGAAGCTTTCTTT. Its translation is CASSLKGLDTEAFF. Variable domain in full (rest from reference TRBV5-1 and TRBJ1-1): KAGVTQTPRYLIKTRGQQVTLSCSPISGHRSVSWYQQTPGQGLQFLFEYFSETQRNKGNFPGRFSGRQFSNSRSEMNVSTLELGDSALYLCASSLKGLDTEAFFGQGTRLTVV.